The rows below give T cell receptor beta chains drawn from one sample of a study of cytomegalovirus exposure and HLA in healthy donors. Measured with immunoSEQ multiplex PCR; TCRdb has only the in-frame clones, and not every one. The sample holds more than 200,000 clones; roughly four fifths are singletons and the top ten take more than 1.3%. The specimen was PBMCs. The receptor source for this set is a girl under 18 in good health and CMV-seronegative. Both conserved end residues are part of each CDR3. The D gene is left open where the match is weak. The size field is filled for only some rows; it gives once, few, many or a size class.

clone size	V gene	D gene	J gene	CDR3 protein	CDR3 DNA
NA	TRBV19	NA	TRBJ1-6	CASSLPVDSPLHF	TGTGCCAGTAGTCTTCCGGTTGATTCACCCCTCCACTTT
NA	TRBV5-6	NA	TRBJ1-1	CASSLGPGGLEAFF	TGTGCCAGCAGCTTGGGCCCGGGGGGGCTTGAAGCTTTCTTT
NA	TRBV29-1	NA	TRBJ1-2	CSVGDSGTNGYTF	TGCAGCGTTGGGGATTCCGGGACAAATGGCTACACCTTC
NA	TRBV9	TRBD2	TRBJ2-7	CASSAGTSGGELREQYF	TGTGCCAGCAGCGCCGGGACTAGCGGGGGGGAATTGAGGGAGCAGTACTTC
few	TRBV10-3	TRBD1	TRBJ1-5	CAISRGNNQPQHF	TGTGCCATCAGCAGGGGGAATAATCAGCCCCAGCATTTT
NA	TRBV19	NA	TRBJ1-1	CASGLQGWTEAFF	TGTGCCAGTGGACTCCAGGGGTGGACTGAAGCTTTCTTT
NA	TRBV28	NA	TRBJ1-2	CASSLRGDYGYTF	TGTGCCAGCAGTTTGCGGGGGGACTATGGCTACACCTTC
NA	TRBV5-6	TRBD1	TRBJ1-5	CASSWTGDNQPQHF	TGTGCCAGCAGCTGGACAGGGGACAATCAGCCCCAGCATTTT
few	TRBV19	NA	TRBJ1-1	CASSSPHMNTEAFF	TGTGCCAGTAGTAGCCCGCACATGAACACTGAAGCTTTCTTT
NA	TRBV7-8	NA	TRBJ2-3	CASSLALKSSRVSDTQYF	TGTGCCAGCAGCTTAGCTTTGAAGTCCAGCAGGGTCTCAGATACGCAGTATTTT
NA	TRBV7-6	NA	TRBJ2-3	CASSLRERRISDTQYF	TGTGCCAGCAGCCTCAGGGAAAGGCGTATTTCAGATACGCAGTATTTT
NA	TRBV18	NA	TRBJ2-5	CASLQTGLQETQYF	TGTGCCAGCCTTCAGACAGGTCTTCAAGAGACCCAGTACTTC
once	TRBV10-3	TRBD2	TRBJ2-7	CAISGGLDTYEQYF	TGTGCCATCAGTGGGGGACTAGACACCTACGAGCAGTACTTC
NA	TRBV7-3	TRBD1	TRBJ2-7	CASSTSGTDARRYF	TGTGCCAGCAGCACATCCGGGACAGATGCCCGGAGGTACTTC
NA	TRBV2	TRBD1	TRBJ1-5	CASSVATGNQPQHF	TGTGCCAGCAGTGTCGCGACAGGGAATCAGCCCCAGCATTTT
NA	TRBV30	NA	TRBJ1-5	CAWSLQGRQPQHF	TGTGCCTGGAGTCTACAGGGAAGGCAGCCCCAGCATTTT
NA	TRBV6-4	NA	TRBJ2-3	CASSETGGPADTQYF	TGTGCCAGCAGTGAAACGGGGGGCCCCGCAGATACGCAGTATTTT
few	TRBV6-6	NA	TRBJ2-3	CASSRGFSDTQYF	TGTGCCAGCAGCCGGGGGTTTTCAGATACGCAGTATTTT
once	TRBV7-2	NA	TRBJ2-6	CASQLSSGANVLTF	TGTGCCAGCCAGTTAAGCTCTGGGGCCAACGTCCTGACTTTC
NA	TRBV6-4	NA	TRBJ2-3	CASTSQGGKYF	TGTGCCAGCACGTCCCAGGGGGGAAAGTATTTT
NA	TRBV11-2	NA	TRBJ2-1	CASSLAGDPYNEQFF	TGTGCCAGCAGCTTAGCGGGAGATCCCTACAATGAGCAGTTCTTC
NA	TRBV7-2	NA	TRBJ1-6	CASGRGGFSNSPLHF	TGTGCCAGCGGCCGAGGTGGGTTTAGTAATTCACCCCTCCACTTT
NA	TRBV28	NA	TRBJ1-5	CASSLQMALQPQHF	TGTGCCAGCAGTTTACAAATGGCTCTTCAGCCCCAGCATTTT
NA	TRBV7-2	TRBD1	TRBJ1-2	CASSLLRTGDGYTF	TGTGCCAGCAGCTTACTAAGGACAGGGGATGGCTACACCTTC
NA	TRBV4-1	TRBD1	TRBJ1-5	CASSGGLSNQPQHF	TGCGCCAGTTCAGGGGGTTTGAGCAATCAGCCCCAGCATTTT
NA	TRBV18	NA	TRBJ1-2	CASSYYPGVAGDGYTF	TGTGCCAGCTCCTACTATCCGGGGGTTGCTGGAGATGGCTACACCTTC
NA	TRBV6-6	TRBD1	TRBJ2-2	CASRTGAGELFF	TGTGCCAGCAGGACAGGGGCCGGGGAGCTGTTTTTT
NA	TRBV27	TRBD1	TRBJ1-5	CASSVSGGYQPQHF	TGTGCCAGCAGTGTCTCAGGGGGCTATCAGCCCCAGCATTTT
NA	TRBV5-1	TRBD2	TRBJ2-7	CASGGGLGNTGAGGNEQYF	TGCGCCAGCGGCGGTGGGTTGGGGAACACAGGCGCCGGGGGGAACGAGCAGTACTTC
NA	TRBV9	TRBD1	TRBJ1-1	CASSVGDRVRADTEAFF	TGTGCCAGCAGCGTGGGGGACAGGGTGAGAGCGGACACTGAAGCTTTCTTT
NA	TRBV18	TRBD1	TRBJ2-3	CASSPRQGQGYDTQYF	TGTGCCAGCTCGCCTCGACAGGGACAGGGTTACGATACGCAGTATTTT